The 15 T cell receptor beta chains given below trace back to one sample, sequenced in a study of cytomegalovirus exposure and HLA in healthy donors. TCRdb's table, derived via immunoSEQ multiplex PCR, lists solely in-frame clones and lacks some. This table holds around 300,000 clones, 65% to 90% found once. The sequenced sample consisted of PBMCs. Source of these receptors: a young woman in good health and CMV-seronegative.

V usage is TRBV5-4 and J usage is TRBJ1-4; D unresolved. CDR3 length equals 14 residues. Looked up from germline, CDR1 is SGHNT and CDR2 is YYREEE (reference sequence). Trimming stripped 4 bases from V and 8 bases from J, with 15 bases between. In nucleotides, the CDR3 is TGTGCCAGCAGCCCGTCGGCGGGTCGGGAAAAACTGTTTTTT. Translated, it gives CASSPSAGREKLFF.

In nucleotides, the CDR3 is TGTGCCAGCAGCCCTCGCGGGGACAACACCGGGGAGCTGTTTTTT. Translating it yields CASSPRGDNTGELFF. The rearrangement links TRBV11-2 to TRBJ2-2; D may be TRBD2 (6 bases). The CDR3 has 15 residues. The V gene's germline CDR1 is SGHAT and CDR2 FQNNGV. The V gene lost 5 bases and the J gene lost 2 bases, with 12 bases spanning the gap.

This clone showed up just a few times. J is TRBJ1-2 and V is TRBV30; D may be TRBD1 (6 bases). CDR3 length equals 14 residues. Germline CDR1 is GTSNPN and CDR2 is SVGIG (reference sequence). V lost 2 bases and J 7 bases, leaving 17 bases between the germline ends. CDR3 sequence: CAWSSVQGTGGYTF. In DNA form, the CDR3 reads TGTGCCTGGAGTTCCGTACAGGGTACCGGTGGCTACACCTTC.

This clone was recorded only once. The chain carries TRBV11-2 and TRBJ1-4, with a weak D call TRBD1 (6 bases). V gave up 1 base and J gave up 7 bases, with 10 bases separating them. Germline loops: CDR1 SGHAT, CDR2 FQNNGV. The CDR3 consists of 14 residues. Here the CDR3 reads CASSLGGLGEKLFF. CDR3 DNA: TGTGCCAGCAGCTTAGGGGGGCTTGGTGAAAAACTGTTTTTT.

This chain links TRBV7-3 with TRBJ1-1; 7 nucleotides match TRBD1. CDR1 SGHTA and CDR2 FQGTGA come from the germline V gene. J was trimmed by 3 bases and V by 2 bases; bases with no gene match: 6. This CDR3 has 15 residues. CDR3 amino acids: CASSLEGAADTEAFF. The CDR3 DNA sequence: TGTGCCAGCAGCTTAGAGGGGGCGGCGGACACTGAAGCTTTCTTT.

The count of this clone is one. V and J are TRBV6-5 and TRBJ2-5; D remains unclear. V was shortened by 7 bases and J by 1 base, with 13 bases between the two germline ends. The V gene's germline CDR1 is MNHEY and CDR2 SVGAGI. This CDR3 contains 14 residues. CDR3 sequence: CASKNRVFQETQYF. As DNA, the CDR3 is TGTGCCAGCAAGAACCGGGTGTTCCAAGAGACCCAGTACTTC.

The chain employs TRBV6-5 and TRBJ2-3; D may be TRBD2 (5 bases). Trimming stripped 5 bases from V and 0 bases from J, with 9 bases between. CDR1 is MNHEY and CDR2 is SVGAGI in the germline V gene. The CDR3 is made up of 14 amino acids. CDR3 sequence reads: CASSTRTSTDTQYF. The DNA of the CDR3 is TGTGCCAGCAGTACACGGACTAGCACAGATACGCAGTATTTT.

As DNA, the CDR3 is TGTGCCAGCAGCATATTTTTGAGCTCCTACAATGAGCAGTTCTTC. Amino acid sequence: CASSIFLSSYNEQFF. The V gene is TRBV27, the J gene TRBJ2-1; D unresolved. Trimming cost V 6 bases and J 0 bases, with 12 bases left between them. Germline V gene lookup returns CDR1 MNHEY and CDR2 SMNVEV (reference sequence). The CDR3 runs 15 residues.

The chain has TRBV6-5 and TRBJ2-7; D is uncertain. The V and J ends lost 2 bases and 3 bases respectively, with 8 bases between them. The CDR3 sequence is 13 residues long. Germline CDR1 MNHEY, CDR2 SVGAGI. Here the CDR3 DNA reads TGTGCCAGCAGTTACGGTCAGTTCTACGAGCAGTACTTC. Translating gives CASSYGQFYEQYF.

The chain uses TRBV11-3 and TRBJ2-1; 9 nucleotides match TRBD2. The CDR3 runs 16 residues. Germline V gene lookup returns CDR1 SGHNT and CDR2 YENEEA. The trim removed 5 bases at V and 6 bases at J, leaving 11 bases unmatched. The CDR3 reads CASSTYSGSGVNEQFF. CDR3 in DNA: TGTGCCAGCAGCACATATAGCGGGAGCGGGGTCAATGAGCAGTTCTTC.

The count of this clone is one. The gene calls are TRBV6-5 and TRBJ2-1; possibly TRBD2 for D (6 bases). Looked up from germline, CDR1 is MNHEY and CDR2 is SVGAGI. The CDR3 extends over 15 amino acids. The germline V and J ends were trimmed by 6 bases and 0 bases, with 12 bases remaining between them. CDR3 sequence: CASSKGLSSYNEQFF. For the CDR3, the DNA is TGTGCCAGCAGCAAGGGACTCAGCTCCTACAATGAGCAGTTCTTC.

The V and J genes are TRBV19 and TRBJ2-7; D might be TRBD2 (6 bases). This CDR3 comprises 16 residues. Trimming shortened V by 5 bases and J by 1 base, and 18 bases separated the two germline ends. CDR1 LNHDA and CDR2 SQIVND come from the germline V gene (reference sequence). The CDR3 DNA sequence: TGTGCCAGTAGTTCCCTTGGGAATAGCGGTTCCTACGAGCAGTACTTC. Amino acid sequence: CASSSLGNSGSYEQYF.

The V and J genes are TRBV5-1 and TRBJ1-2; D is unclear. This CDR3 has 17 residues. V was pared by 1 base and J by 0 bases, with 16 bases between. Looked up from germline, CDR1 is SGHRS and CDR2 is YFSETQ. This CDR3 reads CASSLTPGQLSNYGYTF. The DNA for the CDR3 is TGCGCCAGCAGCTTGACCCCAGGCCAGCTTTCTAACTATGGCTACACCTTC.

J is TRBJ2-5 and V is TRBV11-2; perhaps TRBD1 as D (7 bases). Germline V lookup: CDR1 SGHAT, CDR2 FQNNGV. V gave up 3 bases and J gave up 5 bases, with 10 bases separating them. The length of the CDR3 is 13 residues. CDR3 sequence: CASSFGGGETQYF. CDR3 DNA sequence: TGTGCCAGCAGCTTCGGAGGGGGCGAGACCCAGTACTTC.

The V call is TRBV19, the J call TRBJ2-2; a weak D match, TRBD1 (6 bases). The CDR3 totals 14 residues. Trimming shortened V by 3 bases and J by 3 bases, and 8 bases separated the two germline ends. CDR1 and CDR2 (germline): LNHDA, SQIVND (reference sequence). The DNA for the CDR3 is TGTGCCAGTAGTATGACAGGTTACACCGGGGAGCTGTTTTTT. It codes for CASSMTGYTGELFF.